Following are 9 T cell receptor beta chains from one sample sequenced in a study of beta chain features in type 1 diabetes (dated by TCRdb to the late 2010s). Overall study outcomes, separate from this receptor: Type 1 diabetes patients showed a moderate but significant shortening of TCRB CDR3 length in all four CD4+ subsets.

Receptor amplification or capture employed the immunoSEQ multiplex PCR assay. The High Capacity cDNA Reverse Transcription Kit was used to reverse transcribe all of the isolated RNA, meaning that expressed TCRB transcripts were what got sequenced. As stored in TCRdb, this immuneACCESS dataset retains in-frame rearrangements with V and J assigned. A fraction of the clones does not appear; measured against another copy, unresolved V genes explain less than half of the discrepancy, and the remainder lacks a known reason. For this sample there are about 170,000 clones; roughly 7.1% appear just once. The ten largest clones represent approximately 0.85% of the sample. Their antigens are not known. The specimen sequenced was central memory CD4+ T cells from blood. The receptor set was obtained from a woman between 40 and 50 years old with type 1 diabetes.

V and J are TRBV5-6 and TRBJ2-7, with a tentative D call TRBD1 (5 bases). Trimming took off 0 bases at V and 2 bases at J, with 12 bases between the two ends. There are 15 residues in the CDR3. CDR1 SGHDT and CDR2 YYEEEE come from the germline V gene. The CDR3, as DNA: TGTGCCAGCAGCTTGGGACAGTTTTTGGCCTACGAGCAGTACTTC. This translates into CASSLGQFLAYEQYF.

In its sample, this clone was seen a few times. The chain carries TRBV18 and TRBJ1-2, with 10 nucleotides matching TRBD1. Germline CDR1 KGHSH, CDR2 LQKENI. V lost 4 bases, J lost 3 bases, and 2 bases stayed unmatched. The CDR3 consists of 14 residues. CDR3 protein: CASSLGTGDYGYTF. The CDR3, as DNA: TGTGCCAGCTCACTAGGGACAGGGGACTATGGCTACACCTTC.

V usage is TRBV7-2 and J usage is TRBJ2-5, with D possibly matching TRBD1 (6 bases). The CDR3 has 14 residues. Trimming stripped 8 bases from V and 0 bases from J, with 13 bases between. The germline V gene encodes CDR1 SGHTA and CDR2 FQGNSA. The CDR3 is CASHRGHYQETQYF. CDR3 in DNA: TGTGCCAGCCATAGGGGACACTACCAAGAGACCCAGTACTTC.

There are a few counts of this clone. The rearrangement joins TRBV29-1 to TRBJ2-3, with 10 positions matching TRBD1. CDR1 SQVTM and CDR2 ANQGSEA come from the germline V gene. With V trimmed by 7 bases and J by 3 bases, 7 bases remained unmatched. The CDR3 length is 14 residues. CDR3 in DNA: TGCAGCGCCCCGGGACAGGGGAGTACAGATACGCAGTATTTT. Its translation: CSAPGQGSTDTQYF.

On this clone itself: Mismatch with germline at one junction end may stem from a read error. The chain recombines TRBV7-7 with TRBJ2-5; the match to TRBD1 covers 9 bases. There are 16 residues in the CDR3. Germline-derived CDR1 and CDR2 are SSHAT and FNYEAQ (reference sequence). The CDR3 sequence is CASSRGQGLVQETQYF. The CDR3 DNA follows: TGTGCTAGCAGCCGCGGACAGGGGTTGGTTCAAGAGACCCAGTACTTC.

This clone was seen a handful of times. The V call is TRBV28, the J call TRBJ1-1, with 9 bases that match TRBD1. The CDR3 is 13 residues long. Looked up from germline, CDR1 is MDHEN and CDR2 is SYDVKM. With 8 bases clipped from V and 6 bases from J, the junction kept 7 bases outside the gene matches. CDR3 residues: CASLNRDRAEAFF. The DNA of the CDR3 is TGTGCCAGCCTAAACCGGGACAGGGCTGAAGCTTTCTTT.

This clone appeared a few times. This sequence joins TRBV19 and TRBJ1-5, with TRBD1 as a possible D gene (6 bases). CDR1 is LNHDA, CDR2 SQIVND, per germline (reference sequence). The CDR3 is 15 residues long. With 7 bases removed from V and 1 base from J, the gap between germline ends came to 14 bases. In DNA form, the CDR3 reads TGTGCCAGTACCCCACAGGGCCCCAGCAATCAGCCCCAGCATTTT. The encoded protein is CASTPQGPSNQPQHF.

CDR3 nucleotide sequence: TGCAGCGTTGGAACAGGATCGACCTACAATGAGCAGTTCTTC. It yields the protein CSVGTGSTYNEQFF. The chain carries TRBV29-1 and TRBJ2-1; tentative D call: TRBD1 (5 bases). Between the trimmed V and J ends, which lost 4 bases and 2 bases, there was a span of 12 bases. CDR1 and CDR2 from the germline V gene are SQVTM and ANQGSEA. CDR3 length equals 14 residues.

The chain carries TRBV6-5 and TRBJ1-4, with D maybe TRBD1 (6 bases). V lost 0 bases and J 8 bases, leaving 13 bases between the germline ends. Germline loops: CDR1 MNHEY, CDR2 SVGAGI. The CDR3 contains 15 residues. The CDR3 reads CASSYSSGGYEKLFF. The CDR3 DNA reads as TGTGCCAGCAGTTACTCTTCGGGGGGCTACGAAAAACTGTTTTTT.